This T cell receptor (beta chain) was identified in a study of blood T cell repertoires in COVID-19. About the research overall: Both acute and convalescent COVID-19 samples were obtained from the United States, Italy and Spain. PBMCs, B-cell-depleted T cells, or T cells were the source of the cDNA or gDNA that made up the material.

As processed by the authors: Estimation of nucleated cell counts relied on the amplification of reference gene primers. Generated by immunoSEQ multiplex PCR, the TCRdb table keeps only in-frame clones and is missing some. That table supplies the V and J calls and clone size; D and trimming were determined from the DNA. The sample contains about 170,000 clones, approximately 80% of which appear only once. Germline CDR1 reads SGHRS; CDR2 reads YFSETQ. The V gene lost 0 bases and the J gene lost 0 bases, with 7 bases spanning the gap. CDR3 size: 15 residues. The chain employs TRBV5-1 and TRBJ1-3; D gene unclear. This clonotype was obtained from a woman in her 40s with COVID-19, enrolled during active disease. The sample consisted of peripheral blood. The CDR3 coding sequence is TGCGCCAGCAGCTTGGGCGTGTACTCTGGAAACACCATATATTTT. It specifies CASSLGVYSGNTIYF.